This T cell receptor (beta chain) appears in the sequencing data of a study of cytomegalovirus exposure and HLA in healthy donors. The ends were cut back, 5 bases at V and 2 bases at J, with 16 bases in the middle. Germline loops: CDR1 SGHVS, CDR2 FNYEAQ. This CDR3 region has 16 residues. On this clone: The antigen is undetermined.

Study-wide results and caveats: Across donors, presence/absence analyses took sequencing depth to be roughly uniform. Researchers reported that three CMV-associated chains were confirmed in vitro as CMV antigen-specific. In a later analysis, DRB1 alleles had the most associated TCRs; HLA-C alleles the fewest. For most subjects, TCR beta sequences were reported to predict HLA-A and HLA-B alleles with accuracy.

In the PCR, 60 Vbeta and 13 Jbeta primers were used. Profiled with immunoSEQ multiplex PCR; TCRdb holds only in-frame clones, not every one. The data show around 100,000 clones, roughly two thirds seen once. The chain has TRBV7-6 and TRBJ2-1; no reliable D call. The source material was PBMCs. The TCR originated in a woman in her 30s in good health and CMV-seronegative. For the CDR3, the DNA is TGTGCCAGCAGCGAACAGCCTCAGCCAACCTACAATGAGCAGTTCTTC. Translation: CASSEQPQPTYNEQFF.